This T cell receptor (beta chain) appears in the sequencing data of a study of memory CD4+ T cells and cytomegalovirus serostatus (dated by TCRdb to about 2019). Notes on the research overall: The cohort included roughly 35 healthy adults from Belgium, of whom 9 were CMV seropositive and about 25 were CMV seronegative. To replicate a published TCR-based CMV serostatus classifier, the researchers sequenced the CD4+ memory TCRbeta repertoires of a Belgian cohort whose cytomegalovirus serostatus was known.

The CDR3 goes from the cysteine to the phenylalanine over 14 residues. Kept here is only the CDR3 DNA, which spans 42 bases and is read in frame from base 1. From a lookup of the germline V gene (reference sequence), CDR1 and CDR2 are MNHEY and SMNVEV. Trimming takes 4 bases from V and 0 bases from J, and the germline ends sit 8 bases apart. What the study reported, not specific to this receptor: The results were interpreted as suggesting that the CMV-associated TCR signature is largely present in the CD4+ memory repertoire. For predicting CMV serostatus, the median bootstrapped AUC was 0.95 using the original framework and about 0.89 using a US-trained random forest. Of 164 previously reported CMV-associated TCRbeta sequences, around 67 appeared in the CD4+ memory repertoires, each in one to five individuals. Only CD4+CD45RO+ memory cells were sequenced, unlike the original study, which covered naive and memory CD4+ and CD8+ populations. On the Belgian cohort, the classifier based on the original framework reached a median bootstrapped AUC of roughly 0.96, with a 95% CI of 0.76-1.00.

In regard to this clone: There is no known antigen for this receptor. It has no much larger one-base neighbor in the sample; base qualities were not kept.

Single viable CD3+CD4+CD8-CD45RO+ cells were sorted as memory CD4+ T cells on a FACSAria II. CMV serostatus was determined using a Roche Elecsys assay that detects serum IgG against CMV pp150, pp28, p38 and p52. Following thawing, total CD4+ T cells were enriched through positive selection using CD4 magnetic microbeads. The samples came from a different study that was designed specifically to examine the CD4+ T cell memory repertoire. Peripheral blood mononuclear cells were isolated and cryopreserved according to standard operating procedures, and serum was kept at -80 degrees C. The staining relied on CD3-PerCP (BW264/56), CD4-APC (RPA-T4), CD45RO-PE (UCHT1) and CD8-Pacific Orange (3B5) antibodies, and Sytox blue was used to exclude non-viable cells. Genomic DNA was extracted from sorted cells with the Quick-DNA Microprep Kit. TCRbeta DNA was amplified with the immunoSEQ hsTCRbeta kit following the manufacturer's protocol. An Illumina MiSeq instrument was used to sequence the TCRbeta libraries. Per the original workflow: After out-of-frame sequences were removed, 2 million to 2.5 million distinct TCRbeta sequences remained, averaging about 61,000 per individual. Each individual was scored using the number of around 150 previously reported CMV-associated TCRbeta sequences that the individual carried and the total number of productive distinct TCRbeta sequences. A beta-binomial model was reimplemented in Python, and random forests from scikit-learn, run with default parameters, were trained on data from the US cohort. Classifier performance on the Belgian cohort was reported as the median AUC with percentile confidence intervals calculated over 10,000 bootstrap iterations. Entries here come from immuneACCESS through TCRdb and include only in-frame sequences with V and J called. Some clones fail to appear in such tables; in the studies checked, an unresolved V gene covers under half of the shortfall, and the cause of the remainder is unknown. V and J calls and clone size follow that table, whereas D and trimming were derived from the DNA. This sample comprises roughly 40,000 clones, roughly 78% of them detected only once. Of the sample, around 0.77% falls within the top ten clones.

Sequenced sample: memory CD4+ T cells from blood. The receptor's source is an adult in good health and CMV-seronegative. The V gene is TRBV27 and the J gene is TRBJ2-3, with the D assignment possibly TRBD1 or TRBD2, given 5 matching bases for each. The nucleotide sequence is TGTGCCAGCAGTTCGGGACGCAGCACAGATACGCAGTATTTT. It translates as CASSSGRSTDTQYF.